Listed here is a single T cell receptor (beta chain). What it binds is not known. The data originate from a study of T-cell memory formation after mild COVID-19. Study context: For the most part, TCR clusters were specific to one donor. Study-level results: Day 15 to 85 contracting clones showed balanced CD4/CD8; later expanders leaned CD4+.

TCRdb redid the calling of the 5' RACE reads with MiXCR, one entry per CDR3 protein. The sample contains 550,000 to 600,000 distinct CDR3 sequences, 20% to 25% of which appear only once. CDR1 and CDR2 (germline): SGHRS, YFSETQ. V was cut by 6 bases and J by 1 base, with 1 base left in between. This CDR3 comprises 11 residues. This sequence was found in an adult woman who had mild COVID-19 (a few samples of this study predate the infection). Cell type and time point are not known. The V gene is TRBV5-1, the J gene TRBJ2-2; D call uncertain. Sequenced: PBMCs or a T cell subset sorted from them (not recorded which). CDR3 loop: CASMNTGELFF. DNA of the CDR3: TGCGCCAGCATGAACACCGGGGAGCTGTTTTTT.